The sequence of this T cell receptor (beta chain) was determined in a study of cytomegalovirus exposure and HLA in healthy donors. Study results and caveats: Segments of the TCR beta V type were, in most cases, productive about 90% or about 30% of the time in an earlier analysis. Accurate predictions that matched the HLA-A and HLA-B alleles of most subjects were reportedly made from TCR beta sequences. One cluster of highly shared sequence variants probably arose as a sequencing artifact.

Comment on this clone: Its antigen is still unknown.

This PCR relied on a set of 60 Vbeta primers and 13 Jbeta primers. TCRdb's table, derived via immunoSEQ multiplex PCR, lists solely in-frame clones and lacks some. This sample has a few hundred thousand clones; over 90% occur once, and the top ten carry about 1.7%. The V and J ends lost 3 bases and 13 bases respectively, with 10 bases between them. This CDR3 is 11 amino acids long. The V gene's germline CDR1 is SGHVS and CDR2 FQNEAQ. This receptor was obtained from a girl aged 2-15 years in good health and CMV-seronegative. The chain recombines TRBV7-8 with TRBJ2-1; no clear D gene. Sequenced: PBMCs. The CDR3 sequence: CASSFFETQFF. DNA of the CDR3: TGTGCCAGCAGCTTTTTTGAAACACAGTTCTTC.